This TCR beta chain is from a study of T cell responses to AZD1222 COVID-19 vaccine. Profiled with immunoSEQ multiplex PCR; TCRdb holds only in-frame clones, not every one. This table holds 89,000 or so clones, just over 85% found once. The germline V gene encodes CDR1 SGHTA and CDR2 FQGTGA. V was trimmed by 2 bases and J by 3 bases, leaving 6 bases between them. CDR3 length: 13 amino acids. The sample here was peripheral blood, taken 28 days after the second AZD1222 dose. The TCR was taken from an adult who received the AZD1222 COVID-19 vaccine. The gene calls are TRBV7-3 and TRBJ2-3; D gene ambiguous. CDR3 amino acids: CASSLVLTDTQYF. CDR3 nucleotide sequence: TGTGCCAGCAGCTTAGTGTTAACAGATACGCAGTATTTT.